Below are 32 T cell receptor beta chains sequenced from a single sample in a study of T cells after yellow fever vaccination. TCRdb re-called the 5' RACE reads with MiXCR, one entry per CDR3 protein. The table has just under 600,000 distinct CDR3 sequences, less than 15% seen once; the top ten hold more than 13%. Material: PBMCs, obtained on the day of the yellow fever booster vaccination. Receptors originate from a young man who received the YFV17D yellow fever vaccine.

This sequence joins TRBV7-9 and TRBJ1-1; D may be TRBD1 (6 bases). CDR3 length equals 14 residues. Deletions cut 3 bases from V and 8 bases from J, with 16 bases between. Germline CDR1 is SEHNR and CDR2 is FQNEAQ (reference sequence). The CDR3 protein is CASSLGHPGSEAFF. In DNA, the CDR3 is TGTGCCAGCAGCTTGGGACACCCGGGGTCGGAAGCTTTCTTT.

To note about this clonotype: This sequence may be a read error, since a much larger clone differs from it by one base. The J gene is TRBJ2-6, the V gene TRBV7-3; D might be TRBD1 (6 bases). The CDR3 spans 15 residues. Per germline, CDR1 SGHTA and CDR2 FQGTGA. The CDR3 here is CASSFQGSGANVPTF. In nucleotides, the CDR3 is TGTGCCAGCAGCTTCCAGGGATCAGGGGCCAACGTCCCGACTTTC.

The count of this clonotype is one. The chain carries TRBV9 and TRBJ1-3, with D unresolved. Germline V CDR1 and CDR2: SGDLS, YYNGEE. The ends were cut back, 6 bases at V and 2 bases at J, with 12 bases in the middle. The CDR3 runs 14 residues. DNA for the CDR3: TGTGCCAGCAACCCCAGATCGGCTGGAAACACCATATATTTT. It encodes CASNPRSAGNTIYF.

This clonotype showed up just a few times. DNA for the CDR3: TGTGCCTGGGGGTCCGGGACAGCGAACACTGAAGCTTTCTTT. Its protein is CAWGSGTANTEAFF. The V call is TRBV30, the J call TRBJ1-1, with TRBD1 identical over 7 bases. There are 14 residues in the CDR3. The V segment lost 5 bases and the J segment 1 base; nucleotides outside the gene matches: 7. Germline loops: CDR1 GTSNPN, CDR2 SVGIG (reference sequence).

This clonotype was counted only a few times. The chain carries TRBV2 and TRBJ1-4; D may be TRBD1 (6 bases). V was clipped by 0 bases and J by 7 bases, with 9 bases between them. The length of the CDR3 is 14 residues. Germline CDR1 SNHLY, CDR2 FYNNEI. CDR3 sequence reads: CASSEAGGGEKLFF. CDR3 sequence (DNA): TGTGCCAGCAGTGAAGCAGGGGGGGGTGAAAAACTGTTTTTT.

V is TRBV20-1 and J is TRBJ1-5; TRBD1 aligns across 7 bases. This CDR3 has 12 amino acids. The V gene end was trimmed by 5 bases and the J gene end by 4 bases; junction bases not matched to a gene: 2. Germline CDR1 DFQATT, CDR2 SNEGSKA (reference sequence). CDR3 sequence reads: CSAGTVNQPQHF. In DNA, the CDR3 is TGCAGTGCTGGGACAGTGAATCAGCCCCAGCATTTT.

This sequence joins TRBV28 and TRBJ2-5; 9 bases agree with TRBD2. The junction had 5 bases not matched to a gene; V was cut back by 6 bases and J by 3 bases. This CDR3 region has 14 residues. Germline CDR1 and CDR2: MDHEN and SYDVKM. This chain's CDR3 is CASRLAGPKETQYF. The CDR3 DNA reads TGTGCCAGCAGGCTAGCGGGACCCAAAGAGACCCAGTACTTC.

This clonotype was recorded at least ten times. The rearrangement uses TRBV5-1 and TRBJ2-1; TRBD2 matches 7 bases. The trim removed 2 bases at V and 5 bases at J, leaving 1 base unmatched. The CDR3 spans 13 residues. Germline-derived CDR1 and CDR2 are SGHRS and YFSETQ. CDR3 sequence: CASSFGGDNEQFF. DNA for the CDR3: TGCGCCAGCAGCTTTGGGGGGGACAATGAGCAGTTCTTC.

This chain uses TRBV14 with TRBJ1-1, with 7 bases lining up with TRBD1. Trimming removed 2 bases from V and 1 base from J; junction bases left unmatched: 7. From germline, CDR1 is SGHDN and CDR2 FVKESK. The CDR3 spans 16 residues. CDR3 DNA sequence: TGTGCCAGCAGCCAAAGGACAGGAGCCTCGAACACTGAAGCTTTCTTT. Protein product: CASSQRTGASNTEAFF. Full variable domain (missing parts from reference TRBV14 and TRBJ1-1): EAGVTQFPSHSVIEKGQTVTLRCDPISGHDNLYWYRRVMGKEIKFLLHFVKESKQDESGMPNNRFLAERTGGTYSTLKVQPAELEDSGVYFCASSQRTGASNTEAFFGQGTRLTVV.

This chain connects TRBV7-3 to TRBJ1-6; D gene uncertain. V shed 5 bases and J shed 7 bases, with 12 bases lying between them. The CDR3 covers 14 residues. Per germline, CDR1 SGHTA and CDR2 FQGTGA. Written as DNA, the CDR3 is TGTGCCAGCAGCCGCGGGGTCCTCAATTCACCCCTCCACTTT. It codes for CASSRGVLNSPLHF.

This chain joins TRBV19 and TRBJ1-1; D gene uncertain. CDR1 is LNHDA, CDR2 SQIVND, per germline (reference sequence). This CDR3 contains 15 residues. V lost 5 bases and J lost 3, with 16 bases in between. CDR3 coding DNA: TGTGCCAGTAGTTACCAACAGCGGGTTGACACTGAAGCTTTCTTT. Protein: CASSYQQRVDTEAFF.

This clonotype was found many times. This chain uses TRBV12-3 or TRBV12-4 with TRBJ2-5; D is perhaps TRBD1 (5 bases). CDR3 length: 14 residues. Trimming removed 2 bases at V and 5 bases at J, with 12 bases between. CDR3: CASSLRGRYETQYF. DNA of the CDR3: TGTGCCAGCAGTTTAAGGGGAAGGTACGAGACCCAGTACTTC.

CDR3 nucleotides: TGTGCCAGCAGCCTAAACAGGGGGCACTACAATGAGCAGTTCTTC. Its translation is CASSLNRGHYNEQFF. This rearrangement joins TRBV7-2 to TRBJ2-1; 9 nucleotides agree with TRBD1. J lost 3 bases, V lost 5 bases, and 5 bases had no gene match. The CDR3 spans 15 residues. CDR1 is SGHTA and CDR2 is FQGNSA in the germline V gene.

This clonotype was picked up a small number of times. The chain is built from TRBV28 and TRBJ2-5, with D tentatively TRBD1 (8 bases). The germline CDR1 and CDR2 sequences are MDHEN and SYDVKM. The CDR3 is 13 amino acids. V lost 7 bases and J 5 bases, leaving 14 bases between the germline ends. The CDR3 protein is CASNHRGGETQYF. The CDR3 bases are TGTGCCAGCAATCACAGGGGGGGCGAGACCCAGTACTTC. The whole variable domain, filled in from reference TRBV28 and TRBJ2-5, reads DVKVTQSSRYLVKRTGEKVFLECVQDMDHENMFWYRQDPGLGLRLIYFSYDVKMKEKGDIPEGYSVSREKKERFSLILESASTNQTSMYLCASNHRGGETQYFGPGTRLLVL.

This clonotype was observed a handful of times. The chain carries TRBV4-3 and TRBJ1-1; D might be TRBD1 (6 bases). V was trimmed by 0 bases and J by 5 bases, leaving 19 bases between them. CDR3 size: 17 residues. The V gene's germline CDR1 is LGHNA and CDR2 YSLEER. CDR3 nucleotide sequence: TGCGCCAGCAGCCAAGAAGCCTTAACGGGGGCGAGGACTGAAGCTTTCTTT. Protein sequence: CASSQEALTGARTEAFF.

The sample holds a few counts of this clonotype. The chain is built from TRBV19 and TRBJ2-2, with a weak D call TRBD1 (6 bases). V was clipped by 6 bases and J by 5 bases, with 16 bases between them. Looked up from germline, CDR1 is LNHDA and CDR2 is SQIVND (reference sequence). This CDR3 has 15 residues. This CDR3 reads CASRRDRLGTGELFF. For the CDR3, the DNA is TGTGCCAGTAGAAGAGACAGGTTAGGGACCGGGGAGCTGTTTTTT.

V gene TRBV7-2 combines with J gene TRBJ1-6, with D tentatively TRBD1 (5 bases). This CDR3 has 15 residues. CDR1 is SGHTA and CDR2 is FQGNSA in the germline V gene. Trimming left V 0 bases short and J 10 bases short, with 13 bases between. CDR3: CASSLAVTERSPLHF. In DNA, the CDR3 is TGTGCCAGCAGCTTAGCGGTGACAGAGCGGTCACCCCTCCACTTT.

The chain uses TRBV20-1 and TRBJ1-6; D is ambiguous. Per germline, CDR1 DFQATT and CDR2 SNEGSKA (reference sequence). This CDR3 region has 14 residues. V gave up 3 bases and J gave up 5 bases, with 11 bases separating them. The CDR3 spells CSASWTGNNSPLHF. The DNA of the CDR3 is TGCAGTGCTAGTTGGACGGGGAATAATTCACCCCTCCACTTT.

This rearrangement joins TRBV7-9 to TRBJ2-1; D perhaps matches TRBD2 (5 bases). The V and J ends lost 11 bases and 0 bases respectively, with 11 bases between them. CDR3 length equals 13 residues. Germline lookup yields CDR1 SEHNR and CDR2 FQNEAQ (reference sequence). CDR3 DNA: TGTGCCGCGCGCAGCGGCTCCTACAATGAGCAGTTCTTC. This sequence encodes CAARSGSYNEQFF.

This clonotype has just a few counts. This chain connects TRBV3-1 to TRBJ2-3; TRBD2 aligns across 8 bases. The V gene's germline CDR1 is LGHDT and CDR2 YNNKEL (reference sequence). The CDR3 totals 17 residues. Trimming removed 4 bases from V and 3 bases from J; junction bases left unmatched: 12. CDR3 protein: CASSLAVRSGSTDTQYF. The CDR3 DNA follows: TGTGCCAGCAGCCTCGCGGTCAGGAGCGGGAGTACAGATACGCAGTATTTT.

This clonotype was observed many times. This chain connects TRBV2 to TRBJ2-2, with D tentatively TRBD2 (6 bases). The CDR3 loop spans 13 amino acids. Trimming stripped 6 bases from V and 5 bases from J, with 10 bases between. Germline loops: CDR1 SNHLY, CDR2 FYNNEI. CDR3 nucleotide sequence: TGTGCCAGCAGGCCGGGAGCAACCGGGGAGCTGTTTTTT. This codes for CASRPGATGELFF.

V gene TRBV20-1 combines with J gene TRBJ2-1; 10 nucleotides agree with TRBD2. Trimming took 5 bases from V and 2 from J; bases not matched to a gene: 6. The CDR3 extends over 15 amino acids. Germline CDR1 and CDR2: DFQATT and SNEGSKA (reference sequence). For the CDR3, the DNA is TGCAGTGCTTTGTCCGGGACTAGCGCCTACAATGAGCAGTTCTTC. It is translated as CSALSGTSAYNEQFF.

On this clonotype itself: Sequence at one end of the junction differs from germline and may be a read error. The genes are TRBV6-1 and TRBJ2-3, with unresolved D. The CDR3 consists of 14 residues. Germline V CDR1 and CDR2: MNHNS, SASEGT. The CDR3: CASSLRVNTDTEYF. DNA of the CDR3: TGTGCCAGCAGTCTTCGGGTCAACACAGATACGGAGTATTTT.

The chain has TRBV7-9 and TRBJ2-3; D gene unclear. CDR3 length equals 15 residues. V was cut by 4 bases and J by 1 base, with 12 bases left in between. CDR1 SEHNR and CDR2 FQNEAQ come from the germline V gene (reference sequence). The DNA of the CDR3 is TGTGCCAGCAGCTCAATTTCAGGAGGCACAGATACGCAGTATTTT. Translated, it gives CASSSISGGTDTQYF.

This clonotype was seen a few times. The genes are TRBV7-9 and TRBJ2-1; maybe TRBD2 (5 bases). V lost 5 bases and J lost 8, with 19 bases in between. The germline CDR1 and CDR2 sequences are SEHNR and FQNEAQ (reference sequence). CDR3 length: 15 amino acids. The CDR3: CASSLSRTFGDEQFF. The CDR3 DNA is TGTGCCAGCAGCCTCAGCAGGACTTTTGGGGATGAGCAGTTCTTC.

The table lists this clonotype with a few counts. This chain joins TRBV20-1 and TRBJ2-7; weak D call: TRBD1 (6 bases). The CDR3 has 15 amino acids. Per germline, CDR1 DFQATT and CDR2 SNEGSKA (reference sequence). Trimming cost V 6 bases and J 7 bases, with 25 bases left between them. DNA for the CDR3: TGCAGTGCCCAAAAGCAAGGGGGTGACAAATGGGAGCAGTACTTC. It translates to CSAQKQGGDKWEQYF.

This clonotype was seen more than once but under ten times. The rearrangement joins TRBV12-3 or TRBV12-4 to TRBJ2-5; D is ambiguous. This CDR3 has 13 amino acids. V dropped 4 bases and J dropped 7 bases, with 13 bases sitting between them. For the CDR3, the DNA is TGTGCCAGCAGTTCGGGCTCTCCCGGGACCCAGTACTTC. Its protein is CASSSGSPGTQYF.

The table lists this clonotype with a few counts. The chain carries TRBV7-9 and TRBJ2-2, with D unclear. Germline loops: CDR1 SEHNR, CDR2 FQNEAQ (reference sequence). The V and J ends lost 11 bases and 0 bases respectively, with 10 bases between them. The CDR3 is 13 residues long. The CDR3 DNA reads TGTGCCGAGACAAACGCGAACACCGGGGAGCTGTTTTTT. Its translation is CAETNANTGELFF. Complete variable domain (other parts from reference TRBV7-9 and TRBJ2-2): DTGVSQNPRHKITKRGQNVTFRCDPISEHNRLYWYRQTLGQGPEFLTYFQNEAQLEKSRLLSDRFSAERPKGSFSTLEIQRTEQGDSAMYLCAETNANTGELFFGEGSRLTVL.

The gene calls are TRBV28 and TRBJ2-3; 9 positions agree with TRBD2. This CDR3 has 21 amino acids. Looked up from germline, CDR1 is MDHEN and CDR2 is SYDVKM. J gave up 0 bases and V 4 bases, and 20 bases lay outside the gene matches. The DNA for the CDR3 is TGTGCCAGCAGTTATGCCTCGGTAGCGGGAGAGGGAGAGCCTAGCACAGATACGCAGTATTTT. Its translation: CASSYASVAGEGEPSTDTQYF.

V usage is TRBV9 and J usage is TRBJ2-7; D is perhaps TRBD1 (5 bases). Trimming left V 2 bases short and J 0 bases short, with 9 bases between. CDR1 is SGDLS, CDR2 YYNGEE, per germline. CDR3 length: 14 residues. The DNA of the CDR3 is TGTGCCAGCAGCGTCAGGGCCTACTCCTACGAGCAGTACTTC. Encoded protein: CASSVRAYSYEQYF.

This clonotype showed up just a few times. This sequence joins TRBV9 and TRBJ2-5, with 9 bases aligning to TRBD2. The CDR3 has 17 residues. In germline, CDR1 is SGDLS, CDR2 YYNGEE. Trimming cost V 7 bases and J 3 bases; bases outside gene matches: 16. The CDR3 loop is CASDLIQGLAGEETQYF. CDR3 coding DNA: TGTGCCAGCGACCTAATTCAGGGGTTAGCGGGGGAAGAGACCCAGTACTTC.

This clonotype was counted between two and nine times. The chain recombines TRBV7-9 with TRBJ1-5, with 7 bases fitting TRBD1. This CDR3 spans 15 amino acids. V lost 6 bases and J lost 4; bases outside the gene matches: 9. The germline V gene has CDR1 SEHNR and CDR2 FQNEAQ (reference sequence). CDR3 nucleotide sequence: TGTGCCAGCAGTTCCACGGACAGGAGTAATCAGCCCCAGCATTTT. It encodes CASSSTDRSNQPQHF. Full variable domain (remainder filled in from reference TRBV7-9 and TRBJ1-5): DTGVSQNPRHKITKRGQNVTFRCDPISEHNRLYWYRQTLGQGPEFLTYFQNEAQLEKSRLLSDRFSAERPKGSFSTLEIQRTEQGDSAMYLCASSSTDRSNQPQHFGDGTRLSIL.